This TCR beta chain was sequenced for a study of monozygotic twins with inflammatory bowel disease. TCRdb re-called the 5' RACE reads; one entry per CDR3 protein, DNA not given. The sample includes around 190,000 distinct CDR3 sequences. The TCR comes from a human donor with ulcerative colitis or Crohn's disease, or a healthy co-twin of an affected twin (not recorded which). Sequencing was done on a sample of blood.

CDR3 amino acids: CSVQTFDTGELFF. The chain carries TRBV29-1 and TRBJ2-2. The CDR3 sequence is 13 residues long. The germline V gene encodes CDR1 SQVTM and CDR2 ANQGSEA.